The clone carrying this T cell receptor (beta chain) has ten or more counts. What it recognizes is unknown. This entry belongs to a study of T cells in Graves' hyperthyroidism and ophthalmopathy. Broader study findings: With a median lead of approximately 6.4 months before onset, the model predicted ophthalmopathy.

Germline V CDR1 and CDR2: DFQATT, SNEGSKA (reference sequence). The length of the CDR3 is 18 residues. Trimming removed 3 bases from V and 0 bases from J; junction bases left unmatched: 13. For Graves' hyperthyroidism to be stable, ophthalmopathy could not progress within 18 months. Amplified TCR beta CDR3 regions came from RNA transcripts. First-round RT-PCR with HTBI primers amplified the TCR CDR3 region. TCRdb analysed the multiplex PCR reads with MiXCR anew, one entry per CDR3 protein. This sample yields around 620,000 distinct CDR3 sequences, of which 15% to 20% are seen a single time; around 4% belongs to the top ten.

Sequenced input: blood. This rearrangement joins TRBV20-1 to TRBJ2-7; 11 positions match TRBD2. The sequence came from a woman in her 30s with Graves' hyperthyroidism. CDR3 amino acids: CSARGYGLAGSGSYEQYF. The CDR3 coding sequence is TGCAGTGCTAGGGGGTACGGACTAGCGGGTTCGGGCTCCTACGAGCAGTACTTC.